The present entry profiles one T cell receptor beta chain with its context. Both CD4+ and CD8+ T cells were negatively isolated, and TEMRA cells underwent FACS enrichment. The data stem from a study of CD8 T cells in Susac syndrome. The RNA, about 0.5 to 1 ug, was put through reverse transcription using random hexamers. TCRdb fed the immunoSEQ multiplex PCR reads into MiXCR, producing one record per CDR3 protein. The sample holds under 200,000 distinct CDR3 sequences; approximately 95% are singletons and the top ten take 0.15% to 0.2%. V was cut by 6 bases and J by 3 bases, with 14 bases left in between. Germline V lookup: CDR1 MNHEY, CDR2 SVGAGI. The CDR3 consists of 14 residues.

The sequencing sample was made of CD8+ T cells from PBMCs. This clonotype was sampled from a human donor with multiple sclerosis. The chain links TRBV6-5 to TRBJ1-1; tentatively, D is TRBD1 (5 bases). CDR3 DNA: TGTGCCAGCAGGACCAGGGAGAAGGACACTGAAGCTTTCTTT. Its protein is CASRTREKDTEAFF.